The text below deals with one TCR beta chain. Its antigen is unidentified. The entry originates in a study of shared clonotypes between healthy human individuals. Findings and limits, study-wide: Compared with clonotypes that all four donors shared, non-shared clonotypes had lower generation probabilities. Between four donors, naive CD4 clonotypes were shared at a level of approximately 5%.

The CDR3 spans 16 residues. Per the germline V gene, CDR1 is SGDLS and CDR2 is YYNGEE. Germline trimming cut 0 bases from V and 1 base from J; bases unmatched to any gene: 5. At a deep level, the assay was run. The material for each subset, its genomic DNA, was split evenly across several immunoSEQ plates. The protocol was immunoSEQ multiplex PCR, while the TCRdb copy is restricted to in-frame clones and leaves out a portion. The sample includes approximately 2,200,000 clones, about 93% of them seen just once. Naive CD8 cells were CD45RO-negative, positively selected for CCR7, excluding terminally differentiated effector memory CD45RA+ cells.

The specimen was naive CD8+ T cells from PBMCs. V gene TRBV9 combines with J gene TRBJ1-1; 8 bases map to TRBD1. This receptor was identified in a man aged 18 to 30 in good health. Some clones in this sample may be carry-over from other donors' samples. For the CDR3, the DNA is TGTGCCAGCAGCGTAGCTAAGACAGGGGCGAACACTGAAGCTTTCTTT. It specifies CASSVAKTGANTEAFF.